Each of the 8 T cell receptor beta chains below was sequenced from the same sample in a study of PD-1 blockade in classical Hodgkin lymphoma. Autologous stem cell transplantation was followed by relapse in every patient, and brentuximab vedotin exposure varied. Sequencing used immunoSEQ multiplex PCR; TCRdb keeps in-frame clones, though not all of them. The sample yields some 41,000 clones, 65% to 85% seen once. Sequencing was performed on peripheral blood mononuclear cells (PBMCs), taken before the second cycle of nivolumab. The receptors were sampled from a human donor with classical Hodgkin lymphoma.

The rearrangement joins TRBV2 to TRBJ1-3; TRBD1 aligns across 10 bases. Trimming at V came to 8 bases and at J to 7 bases, leaving 2 bases not matched to a gene. The CDR3 covers 12 residues. Germline loops: CDR1 SNHLY, CDR2 FYNNEI. The CDR3 DNA sequence: TGTGCCAGCGGACAGGGGGGGAACACCATATATTTT. It specifies CASGQGGNTIYF.

The chain is built from TRBV30 and TRBJ2-1, with 14 bases fitting TRBD2. The CDR3 has 13 amino acids. CDR1 and CDR2 from the germline V gene are GTSNPN and SVGIG (reference sequence). V shed 3 bases and J 8 bases; nucleotides not matched to a gene: 0. The CDR3 reads CAWRGLAGDEQFF. In DNA form, the CDR3 reads TGTGCCTGGAGGGGACTAGCGGGGGATGAGCAGTTCTTC.

CDR3 amino acids: CASSPSGANVLTF. CDR3 nucleotide sequence: TGTGCCAGCAGCCCATCTGGGGCCAACGTCCTGACTTTC. The V call is TRBV7-3, the J call TRBJ2-6, with D hard to call. The CDR3 is 13 amino acids. CDR1 is SGHTA, CDR2 FQGTGA, per germline. Trimming took off 5 bases at V and 1 base at J, with 3 bases between the two ends.

The gene calls are TRBV18 and TRBJ2-1, with TRBD2 identical over 7 bases. The CDR3 spans 15 residues. V shed 6 bases and J 10 bases; nucleotides not matched to a gene: 15. The germline V gene has CDR1 KGHSH and CDR2 LQKENI. The CDR3 DNA reads as TGTGCCAGCTCCCAAGCGGGGTCCGTAATAAGAGAGCAGTTCTTC. It is translated as CASSQAGSVIREQFF. The variable domain in full, completed from reference TRBV18 and TRBJ2-1, reads NAGVMQNPRHLVRRRGQEARLRCSPMKGHSHVYWYRQLPEEGLKFMVYLQKENIIDESGMPKERFSAEFPKEGPSILRIQQVVRGDSAAYFCASSQAGSVIREQFFGPGTRLTVL.

This clone was seen only once. The chain is built from TRBV18 and TRBJ2-7; 8 nucleotides line up with TRBD1. Germline V gene lookup returns CDR1 KGHSH and CDR2 LQKENI. Trimming took 4 bases from V and 3 from J; bases not matched to a gene: 8. CDR3 length: 15 residues. CDR3 nucleotides: TGTGCCAGCTCACTCGGACAGGGCGGAAACTACGAGCAGTACTTC. This codes for CASSLGQGGNYEQYF.

The chain employs TRBV14 and TRBJ2-7, with D perhaps assigned TRBD1 or TRBD2 (5 bases each). V was pared by 6 bases and J by 2 bases, with 11 bases between. Germline lookup yields CDR1 SGHDN and CDR2 FVKESK. This CDR3 spans 13 amino acids. The CDR3 reads CASRRDGAYEQYF. For the CDR3, the DNA is TGTGCCAGCAGGAGGGACGGAGCCTACGAGCAGTACTTC.

J is TRBJ1-2 and V is TRBV9; 8 nucleotides agree with TRBD1. The V gene's germline CDR1 is SGDLS and CDR2 YYNGEE. V lost 4 bases and J lost 5; bases outside the gene matches: 4. The CDR3 spans 13 residues. Here the CDR3 DNA reads TGTGCCAGCAGCACGCGACAGGGGTATGGCTACACCTTC. It translates to CASSTRQGYGYTF.

The gene calls are TRBV27 and TRBJ1-2; D uncertain. Trimming cost V 4 bases and J 8 bases, with 23 bases left between them. The CDR3 runs to 16 residues. The germline V gene has CDR1 MNHEY and CDR2 SMNVEV (reference sequence). The CDR3 spells CASSYVGGRPNSGYTF. The CDR3 DNA reads TGTGCCAGCAGTTATGTGGGCGGCCGACCCAATTCGGGCTACACCTTC.